The 6 T cell receptor beta chains given below trace back to one sample, sequenced in a study of T cells in Graves' hyperthyroidism and ophthalmopathy. TCR beta CDR3 regions were amplified from RNA. Primed by the HTBI set, a first-round RT-PCR was run on the TCR CDR3. TCRdb called the multiplex PCR reads again in MiXCR, with one record for every CDR3 protein. The sample contains about 640,000 distinct CDR3 sequences, 20% of which appear only once. The sample taken for sequencing was blood. Receptor source: a man aged 25 to 40 with Graves' ophthalmopathy.

This clonotype has more than one count but fewer than ten. The V gene is TRBV3-1, the J gene TRBJ2-7; 10 positions match TRBD2. The V gene end was trimmed by 2 bases and the J gene end by 2 bases; junction bases not matched to a gene: 6. Per germline, CDR1 LGHDT and CDR2 YNNKEL (reference sequence). This CDR3 is built from 16 residues. The CDR3 DNA sequence: TGTGCCAGCAGCCAATCGACTAGCGGGCAGACCTACGAGCAGTACTTC. This gives the protein CASSQSTSGQTYEQYF.

Note on this clonotype: A much larger clone sits a single nucleotide away, making a read error possible. V usage is TRBV28 and J usage is TRBJ1-5, with a weak D call TRBD1 (6 bases). The V and J ends lost 4 bases and 3 bases respectively, with 10 bases between them. The CDR3 loop spans 14 amino acids. From germline, CDR1 is MDHEN and CDR2 SYDVKM. The CDR3 reads CASSSGEDNQPQHF. CDR3 DNA sequence: TGTGCCAGCAGTTCAGGGGAGGACAATCAGCCCCAGCATTTT.

There are many counts of this clonotype. This sequence joins TRBV12-3 or TRBV12-4 and TRBJ1-1; 7 bases match TRBD1. The V segment lost 3 bases and the J segment 7 bases; nucleotides outside the gene matches: 5. CDR3 length equals 13 residues. CDR3 protein: CASSLGTVSEAFF. Here the CDR3 DNA reads TGTGCCAGCAGTTTGGGGACAGTCAGTGAAGCTTTCTTT.

This clonotype has only a few counts. The J gene is TRBJ2-7, the V gene TRBV3-1, with 7 bases aligning to TRBD2. The V segment lost 4 bases and the J segment 2 bases; nucleotides outside the gene matches: 14. Looked up from germline, CDR1 is LGHDT and CDR2 is YNNKEL (reference sequence). This CDR3 has 17 amino acids. CDR3 nucleotides: TGTGCCAGCAGCCCGAGACAAATTAGCGGGCCCACCTACGAGCAGTACTTC. This codes for CASSPRQISGPTYEQYF.

This clonotype was counted between two and nine times. The chain links TRBV3-1 to TRBJ2-3; TRBD2 matches at 11 bases. V lost 8 bases to trimming and J lost 5 bases; unmatched junction nucleotides: 6. This CDR3 is 14 amino acids long. The germline V gene has CDR1 LGHDT and CDR2 YNNKEL (reference sequence). The CDR3, as DNA: TGTGCCAGCCGAGTAGCGGGAGGGAAAGATACGCAGTATTTT. Protein product: CASRVAGGKDTQYF.

The chain carries TRBV30 and TRBJ1-2; weak D call: TRBD1 (5 bases). This CDR3 comprises 14 residues. With 0 bases removed from V and 4 bases from J, the gap between germline ends came to 12 bases. Looked up from germline, CDR1 is GTSNPN and CDR2 is SVGIG (reference sequence). This CDR3 is CAWSVGEGFYGYTF. CDR3 sequence (DNA): TGTGCCTGGAGTGTTGGGGAGGGGTTCTATGGCTACACCTTC.